There are a few counts of the clone carrying this T cell receptor (beta chain). The target antigen is unknown. PCR employed 60 Vbeta and 13 Jbeta primers. Repertoires were generated with immunoSEQ multiplex PCR, while TCRdb's copy carries only in-frame clones and drops some. The sample lists approximately 82,000 clones; around 10% were seen once. Each of the donors was a healthy bone marrow donor. Germline V gene lookup returns CDR1 SGHAT and CDR2 FQNNGV. CDR3 size: 14 residues. With 6 bases clipped from V and 4 bases from J, the junction kept 5 bases outside the gene matches. The source of the sample is a study of cytomegalovirus exposure and HLA in healthy donors. Study-level findings and limits: One cluster of highly shared sequence variants probably arose as a sequencing artifact. Despite most TCR sequences being rare, some public TCRs occurred in many donors. In a later analysis, a missense DCLRE1C variant was linked to TCR beta V- and J-gene trimming.

The sequence was obtained from a man aged 55 to 70 in good health and CMV-seropositive. Sequenced: PBMCs. The chain recombines TRBV11-2 with TRBJ2-7, with 11 positions matching TRBD2. The CDR3 region has the DNA TGTGCCAGCAGTGGACTAGCGGGCTATTACGAGCAGTACGTC. It specifies CASSGLAGYYEQYV.